Reported below is one T cell receptor (beta chain). Authors' analysis steps: The authors estimated nucleated cell counts from reference gene primer amplification. The table came from immunoSEQ multiplex PCR; TCRdb's copy has only in-frame clones and leaves some out. V, J and clone size were drawn from that table, and D and trimming were deduced from the DNA. The top ten hold about 7.3% of the sample, which has roughly 66,000 clones, about 90% seen once. Per germline, CDR1 LNHDA and CDR2 SQIVND (reference sequence). The J segment lost 2 bases and the V segment lost 3 bases, leaving 6 bases of the junction unmatched. This CDR3 region has 16 residues. The sample comes from a study of blood T cell repertoires in COVID-19. Study in general: COVID-19 samples, acute and convalescent, were from the United States, Italy and Spain. From T cells, B-cell-depleted T cells, or PBMCs came the material, which was cDNA or gDNA.

V is TRBV19 and J is TRBJ2-7, with 11 bases matching TRBD2. Sequencing was carried out using peripheral blood. The TCR was taken from a human donor in a cohort sampled during active COVID-19. The DNA of the CDR3 is TGTGCCAGTAGTATTGCTGCTAGCGGGGGGACCTACGAGCAGTACTTC. It specifies CASSIAASGGTYEQYF.